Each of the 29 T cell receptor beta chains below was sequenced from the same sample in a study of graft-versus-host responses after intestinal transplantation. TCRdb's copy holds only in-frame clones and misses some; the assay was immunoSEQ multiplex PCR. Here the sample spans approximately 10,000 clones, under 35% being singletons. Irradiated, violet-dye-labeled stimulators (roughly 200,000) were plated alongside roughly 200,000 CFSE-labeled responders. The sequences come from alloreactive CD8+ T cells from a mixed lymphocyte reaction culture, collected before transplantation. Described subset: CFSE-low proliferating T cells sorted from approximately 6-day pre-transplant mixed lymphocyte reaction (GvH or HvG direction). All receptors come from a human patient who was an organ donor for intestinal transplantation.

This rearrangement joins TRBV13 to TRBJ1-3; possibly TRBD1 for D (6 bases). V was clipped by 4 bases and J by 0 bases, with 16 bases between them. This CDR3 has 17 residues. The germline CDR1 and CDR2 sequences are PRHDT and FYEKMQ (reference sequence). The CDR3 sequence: CASSYPDRKDSGNTIYF. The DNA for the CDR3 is TGTGCCAGCAGCTACCCGGACAGAAAGGACTCTGGAAACACCATATATTTT.

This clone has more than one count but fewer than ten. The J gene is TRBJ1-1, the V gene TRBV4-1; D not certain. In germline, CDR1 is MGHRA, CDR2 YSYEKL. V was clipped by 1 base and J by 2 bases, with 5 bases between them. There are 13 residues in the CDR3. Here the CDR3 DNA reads TGCGCCAGCAGCCAAGGACGTAACACTGAAGCTTTCTTT. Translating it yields CASSQGRNTEAFF.

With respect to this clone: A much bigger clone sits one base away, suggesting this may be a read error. CDR3 region: CASSLAASGGYEQYF. CDR3 DNA: TGTGCCAGCAGCCTGGCCGCTAGCGGGGGCTACGAGCAGTACTTC. The V gene is TRBV4-2, the J gene TRBJ2-7; 10 nucleotides match TRBD2. Germline V lookup: CDR1 LGHNA, CDR2 YNFKEQ. The length of the CDR3 is 15 residues. With 4 bases clipped from V and 3 bases from J, the junction kept 6 bases outside the gene matches.

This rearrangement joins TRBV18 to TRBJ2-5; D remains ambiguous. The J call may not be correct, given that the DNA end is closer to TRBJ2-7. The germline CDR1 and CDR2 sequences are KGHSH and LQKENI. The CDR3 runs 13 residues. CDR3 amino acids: CASSPKDGYEQYF. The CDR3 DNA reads TGTGCCAGCTCACCAAAGGACGGGTACGAGCAGTACTTC.

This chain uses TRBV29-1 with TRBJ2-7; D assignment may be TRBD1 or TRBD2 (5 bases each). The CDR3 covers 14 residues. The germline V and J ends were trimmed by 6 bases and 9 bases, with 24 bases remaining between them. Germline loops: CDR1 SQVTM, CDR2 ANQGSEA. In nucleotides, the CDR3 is TGCAGCGTACGGGGCGTGCAGAGTTCTACGGGGCAGTACTTC. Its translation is CSVRGVQSSTGQYF.

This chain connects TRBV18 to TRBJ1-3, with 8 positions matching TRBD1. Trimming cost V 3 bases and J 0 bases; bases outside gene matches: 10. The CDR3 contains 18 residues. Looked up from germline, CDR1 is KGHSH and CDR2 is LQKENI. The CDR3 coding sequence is TGTGCCAGCTCACCCAACGCCGGGACAGGTTACTCTGGAAACACCATATATTTT. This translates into CASSPNAGTGYSGNTIYF.

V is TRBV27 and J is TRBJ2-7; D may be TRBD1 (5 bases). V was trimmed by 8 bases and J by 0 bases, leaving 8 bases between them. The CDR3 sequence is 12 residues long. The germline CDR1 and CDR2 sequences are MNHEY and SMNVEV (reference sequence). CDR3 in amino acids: CASGAGSYEQYF. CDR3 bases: TGTGCCAGCGGGGCAGGCTCCTACGAGCAGTACTTC.

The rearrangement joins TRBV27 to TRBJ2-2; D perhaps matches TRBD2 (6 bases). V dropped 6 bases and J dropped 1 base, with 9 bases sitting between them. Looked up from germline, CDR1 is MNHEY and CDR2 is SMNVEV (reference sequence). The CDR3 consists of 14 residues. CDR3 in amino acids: CASRLAGNTGELFF. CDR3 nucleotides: TGTGCCAGCAGACTAGCAGGGAACACCGGGGAGCTGTTTTTT.

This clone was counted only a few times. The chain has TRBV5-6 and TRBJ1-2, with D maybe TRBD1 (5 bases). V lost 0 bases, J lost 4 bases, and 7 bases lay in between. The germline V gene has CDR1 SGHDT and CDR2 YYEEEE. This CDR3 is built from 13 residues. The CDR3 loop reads CASSLGGGYGYTF. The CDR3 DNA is TGTGCCAGCAGCTTGGGGGGCGGCTATGGCTACACCTTC.

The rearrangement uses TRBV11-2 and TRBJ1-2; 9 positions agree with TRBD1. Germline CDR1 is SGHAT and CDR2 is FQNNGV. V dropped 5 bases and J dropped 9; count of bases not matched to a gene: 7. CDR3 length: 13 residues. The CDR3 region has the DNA TGTGCCAGCAGCACGGGACAGGGTGGAAGCTACACCTTC. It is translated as CASSTGQGGSYTF.

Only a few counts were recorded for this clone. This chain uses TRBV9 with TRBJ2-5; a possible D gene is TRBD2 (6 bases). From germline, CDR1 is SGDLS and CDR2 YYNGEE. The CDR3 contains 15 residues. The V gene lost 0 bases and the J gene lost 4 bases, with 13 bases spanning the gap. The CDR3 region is CASSVDGTLLETQYF. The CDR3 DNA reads TGTGCCAGCAGCGTAGATGGGACTCTATTAGAGACCCAGTACTTC.

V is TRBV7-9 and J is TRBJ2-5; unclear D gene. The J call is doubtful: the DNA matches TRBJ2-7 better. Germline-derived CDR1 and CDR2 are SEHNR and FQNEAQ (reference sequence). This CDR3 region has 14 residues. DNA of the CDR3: TGTGCCAGCCGGTCCGGAGACGCCCCCTACGAGCAGTACTTC. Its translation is CASRSGDAPYEQYF.

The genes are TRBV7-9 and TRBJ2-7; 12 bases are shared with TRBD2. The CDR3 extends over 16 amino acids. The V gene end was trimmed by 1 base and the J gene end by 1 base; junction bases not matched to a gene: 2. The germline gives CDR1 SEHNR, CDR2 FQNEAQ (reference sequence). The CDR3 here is CASSLGTSGVSYEQYF. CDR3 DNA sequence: TGTGCCAGCAGCTTAGGGACTAGCGGGGTGTCCTACGAGCAGTACTTC.

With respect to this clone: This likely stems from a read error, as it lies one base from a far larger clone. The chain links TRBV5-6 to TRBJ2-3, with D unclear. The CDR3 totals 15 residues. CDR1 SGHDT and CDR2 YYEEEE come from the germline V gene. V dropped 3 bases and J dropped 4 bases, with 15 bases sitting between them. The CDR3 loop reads CASSYFQDPADTQYF. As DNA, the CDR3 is TGTGCCAGCAGCTACTTCCAAGATCCCGCAGATACGCAGTATTTT.

CDR3 region: CASSVGNQPQHF. CDR3 DNA sequence: TGTGCCAGCAGTGTAGGTAATCAGCCCCAGCATTTT. J is TRBJ1-5 and V is TRBV2; D not resolved. The length of the CDR3 is 12 residues. Germline CDR1 is SNHLY and CDR2 is FYNNEI. With 4 bases removed from V and 4 bases from J, the gap between germline ends came to 5 bases.

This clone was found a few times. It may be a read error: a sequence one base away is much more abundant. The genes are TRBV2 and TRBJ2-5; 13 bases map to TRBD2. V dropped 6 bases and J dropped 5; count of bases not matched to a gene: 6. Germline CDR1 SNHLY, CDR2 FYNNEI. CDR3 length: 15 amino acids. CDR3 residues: CASRPTSGGAETQYF. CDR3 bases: TGTGCCAGCAGGCCTACTAGCGGGGGGGCCGAGACCCAGTACTTC. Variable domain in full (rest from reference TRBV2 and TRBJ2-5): EPEVTQTPSHQVTQMGQEVILRCVPISNHLYFYWYRQILGQKVEFLVSFYNNEISEKSEIFDDQFSVERPDGSNFTLKIRSTKLEDSAMYFCASRPTSGGAETQYFGPGTRLLVL.

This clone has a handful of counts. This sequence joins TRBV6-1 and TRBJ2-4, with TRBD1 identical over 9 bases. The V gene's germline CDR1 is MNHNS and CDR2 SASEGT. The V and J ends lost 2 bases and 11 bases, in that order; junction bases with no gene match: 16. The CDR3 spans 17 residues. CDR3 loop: CASSESWGQGVRPFQYF. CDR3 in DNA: TGTGCCAGCAGTGAATCATGGGGACAGGGCGTCCGACCATTTCAGTACTTC.

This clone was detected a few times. CDR3: CASSSLAGGPTDTQYF. DNA for the CDR3: TGTGCCAGCAGCTCCCTAGCGGGAGGGCCAACAGATACGCAGTATTTT. J is TRBJ2-3 and V is TRBV7-9; 12 nucleotides match TRBD2. V gave up 4 bases and J gave up 3 bases; unmatched junction bases: 5. Germline lookup yields CDR1 SEHNR and CDR2 FQNEAQ (reference sequence). The length of the CDR3 is 16 residues. The full variable domain, with the rest looked up from reference TRBV7-9 and TRBJ2-3, is DTGVSQNPRHKITKRGQNVTFRCDPISEHNRLYWYRQTLGQGPEFLTYFQNEAQLEKSRLLSDRFSAERPKGSFSTLEIQRTEQGDSAMYLCASSSLAGGPTDTQYFGPGTRLTVL.

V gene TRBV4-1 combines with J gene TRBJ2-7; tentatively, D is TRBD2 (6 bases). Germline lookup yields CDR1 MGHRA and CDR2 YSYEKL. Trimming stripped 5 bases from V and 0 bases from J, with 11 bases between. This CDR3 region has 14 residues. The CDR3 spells CASSGGTGSYEQYF. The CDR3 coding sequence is TGCGCCAGCAGCGGGGGGACGGGCTCCTACGAGCAGTACTTC.

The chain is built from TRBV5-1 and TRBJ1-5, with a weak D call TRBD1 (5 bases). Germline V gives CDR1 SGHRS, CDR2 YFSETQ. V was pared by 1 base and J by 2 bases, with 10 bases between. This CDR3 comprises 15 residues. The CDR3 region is CASSLTGGGNQPQHF. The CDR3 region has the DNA TGCGCCAGCAGCTTGACGGGAGGGGGCAATCAGCCCCAGCATTTT. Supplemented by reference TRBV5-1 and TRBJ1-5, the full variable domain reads KAGVTQTPRYLIKTRGQQVTLSCSPISGHRSVSWYQQTPGQGLQFLFEYFSETQRNKGNFPGRFSGRQFSNSRSEMNVSTLELGDSALYLCASSLTGGGNQPQHFGDGTRLSIL.

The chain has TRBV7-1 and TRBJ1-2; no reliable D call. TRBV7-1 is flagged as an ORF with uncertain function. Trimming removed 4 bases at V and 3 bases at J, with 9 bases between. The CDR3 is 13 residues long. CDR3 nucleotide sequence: TGTGCCAGCAGCTTAGCACACCACTATGGCTACACCTTC. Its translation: CASSLAHHYGYTF.

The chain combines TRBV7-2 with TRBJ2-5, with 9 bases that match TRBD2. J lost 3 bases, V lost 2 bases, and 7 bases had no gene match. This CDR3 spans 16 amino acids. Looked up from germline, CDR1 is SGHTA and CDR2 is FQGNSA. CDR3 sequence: CASSLLSGGFKETQYF. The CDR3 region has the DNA TGTGCCAGCAGCTTACTCAGCGGGGGGTTTAAAGAGACCCAGTACTTC. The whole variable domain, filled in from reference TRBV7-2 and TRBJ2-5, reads GAGVSQSPSNKVTEKGKDVELRCDPISGHTALYWYRQSLGQGLEFLIYFQGNSAPDKSGLPSDRFSAERTGGSVSTLTIQRTQQEDSAVYLCASSLLSGGFKETQYFGPGTRLLVL.

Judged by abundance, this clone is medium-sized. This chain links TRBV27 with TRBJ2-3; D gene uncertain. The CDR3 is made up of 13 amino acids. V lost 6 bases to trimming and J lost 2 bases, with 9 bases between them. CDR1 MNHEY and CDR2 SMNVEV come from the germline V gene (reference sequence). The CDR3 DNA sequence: TGTGCCAGCAGCTATTATTACACAGATACGCAGTATTTT. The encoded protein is CASSYYYTDTQYF.

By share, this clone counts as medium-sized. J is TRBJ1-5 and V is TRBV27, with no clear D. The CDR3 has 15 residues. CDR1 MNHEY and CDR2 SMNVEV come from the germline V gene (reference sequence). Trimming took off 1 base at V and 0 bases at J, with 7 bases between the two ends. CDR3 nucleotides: TGTGCCAGCAGTTTATTGGGAAATAGCAATCAGCCCCAGCATTTT. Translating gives CASSLLGNSNQPQHF.

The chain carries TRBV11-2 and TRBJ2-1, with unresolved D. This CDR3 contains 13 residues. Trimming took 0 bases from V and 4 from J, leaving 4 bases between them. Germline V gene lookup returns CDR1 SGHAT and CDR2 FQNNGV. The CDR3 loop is CASSLEAYNEQFF. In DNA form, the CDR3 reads TGTGCCAGCAGCTTAGAGGCATACAATGAGCAGTTCTTC.

CDR3 sequence reads: CASSQGTGWNEKLFF. As DNA, the CDR3 is TGCGCCAGCAGCCAAGGGACAGGGTGGAATGAAAAACTGTTTTTT. The chain combines TRBV4-3 with TRBJ1-4; 8 bases are shared with TRBD1. The CDR3 has 15 amino acids. Looked up from germline, CDR1 is LGHNA and CDR2 is YSLEER. The V segment lost 1 base and the J segment 5 bases; nucleotides outside the gene matches: 3.

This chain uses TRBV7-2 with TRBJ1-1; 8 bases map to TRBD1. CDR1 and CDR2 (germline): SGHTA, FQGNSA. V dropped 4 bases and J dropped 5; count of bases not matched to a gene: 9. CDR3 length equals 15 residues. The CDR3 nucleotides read TGTGCCAGCAGCTCCCTTCCAGGGGGCGGAACTGAAGCTTTCTTT. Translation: CASSSLPGGGTEAFF.

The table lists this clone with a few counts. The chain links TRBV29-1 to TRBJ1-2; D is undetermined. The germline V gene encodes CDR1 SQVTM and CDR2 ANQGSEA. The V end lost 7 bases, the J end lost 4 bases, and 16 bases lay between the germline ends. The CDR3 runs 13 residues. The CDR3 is CSAYSGFLYGYTF. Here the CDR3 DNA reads TGCAGCGCCTATTCAGGTTTCCTCTATGGCTACACCTTC.

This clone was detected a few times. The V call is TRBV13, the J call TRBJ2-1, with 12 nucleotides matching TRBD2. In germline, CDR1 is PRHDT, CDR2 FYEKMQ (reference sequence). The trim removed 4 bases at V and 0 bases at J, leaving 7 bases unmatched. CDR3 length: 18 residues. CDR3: CASSSRTSGESSYNEQFF. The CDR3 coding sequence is TGTGCCAGCAGCTCACGGACTAGCGGGGAGAGCTCCTACAATGAGCAGTTCTTC.